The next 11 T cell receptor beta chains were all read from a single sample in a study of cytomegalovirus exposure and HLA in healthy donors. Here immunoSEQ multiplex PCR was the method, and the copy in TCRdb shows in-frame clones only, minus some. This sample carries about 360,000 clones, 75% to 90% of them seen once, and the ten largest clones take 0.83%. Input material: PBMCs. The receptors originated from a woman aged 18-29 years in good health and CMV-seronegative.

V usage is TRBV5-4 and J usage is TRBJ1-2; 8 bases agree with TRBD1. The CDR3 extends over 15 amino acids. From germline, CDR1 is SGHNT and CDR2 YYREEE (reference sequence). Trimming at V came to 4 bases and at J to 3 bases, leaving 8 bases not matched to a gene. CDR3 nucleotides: TGTGCCAGCAGCCTCCGGGACAGGCGACACTATGGCTACACCTTC. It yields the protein CASSLRDRRHYGYTF.

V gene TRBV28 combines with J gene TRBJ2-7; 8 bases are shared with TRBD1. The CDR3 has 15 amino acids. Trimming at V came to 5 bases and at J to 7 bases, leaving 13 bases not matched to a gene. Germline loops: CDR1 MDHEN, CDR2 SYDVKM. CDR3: CASSLTGTGKLEQYF. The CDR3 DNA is TGTGCCAGCAGTCTGACCGGGACAGGCAAGTTGGAGCAGTACTTC.

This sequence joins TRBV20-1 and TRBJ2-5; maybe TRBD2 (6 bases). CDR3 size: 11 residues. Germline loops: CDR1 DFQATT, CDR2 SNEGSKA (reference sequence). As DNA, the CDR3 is TGCGGCAATCTAGCGCAAGAGACCCAGTACTTC. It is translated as CGNLAQETQYF.

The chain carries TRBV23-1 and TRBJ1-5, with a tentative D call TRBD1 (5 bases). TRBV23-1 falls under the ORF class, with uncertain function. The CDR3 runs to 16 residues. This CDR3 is CSVVLLAGRKNQPQHF. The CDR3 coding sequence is TGCTCGGTGGTTTTATTGGCAGGGCGGAAAAATCAGCCCCAGCATTTT.

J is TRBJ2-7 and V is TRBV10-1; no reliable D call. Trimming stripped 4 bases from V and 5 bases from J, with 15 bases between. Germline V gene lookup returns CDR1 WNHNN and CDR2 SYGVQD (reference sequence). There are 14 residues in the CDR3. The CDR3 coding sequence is TGCGCCAGCAGTGCTTCAGCGCGGTACCACGAGCAGTACTTC. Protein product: CASSASARYHEQYF.

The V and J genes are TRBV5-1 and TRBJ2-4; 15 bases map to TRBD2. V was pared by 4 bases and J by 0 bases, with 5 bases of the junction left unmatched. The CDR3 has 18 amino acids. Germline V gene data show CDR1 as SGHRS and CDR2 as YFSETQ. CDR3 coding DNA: TGCGCCAGCAGCAAGGGACTAGCGGGAGGCTTAGCCAAAAACATTCAGTACTTC. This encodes CASSKGLAGGLAKNIQYF.

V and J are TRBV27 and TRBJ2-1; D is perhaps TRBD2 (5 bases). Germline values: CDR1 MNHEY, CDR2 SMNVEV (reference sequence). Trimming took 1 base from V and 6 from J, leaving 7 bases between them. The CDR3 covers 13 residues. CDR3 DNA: TGTGCCAGCAGTTTATTGGGGAGCAATGAGCAGTTCTTC. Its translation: CASSLLGSNEQFF.

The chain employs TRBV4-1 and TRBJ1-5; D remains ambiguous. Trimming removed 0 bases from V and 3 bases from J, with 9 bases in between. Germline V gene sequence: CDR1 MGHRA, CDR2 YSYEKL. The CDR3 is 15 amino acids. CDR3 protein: CASSQEMGDNQPQHF. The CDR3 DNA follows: TGCGCCAGCAGCCAAGAGATGGGAGACAATCAGCCCCAGCATTTT.

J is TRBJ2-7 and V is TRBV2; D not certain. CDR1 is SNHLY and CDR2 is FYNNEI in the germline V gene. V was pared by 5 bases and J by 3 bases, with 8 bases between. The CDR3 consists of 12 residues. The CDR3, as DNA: TGTGCCAGCAGTAAACAGAACTACGAGCAGTACTTC. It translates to CASSKQNYEQYF.

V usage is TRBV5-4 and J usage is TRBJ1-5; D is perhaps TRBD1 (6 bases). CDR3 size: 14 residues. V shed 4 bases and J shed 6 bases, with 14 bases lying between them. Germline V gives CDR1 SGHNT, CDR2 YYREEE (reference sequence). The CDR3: CASSLQGSSQPQHF. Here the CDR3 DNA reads TGTGCCAGCAGCCTACAGGGCTCGAGTCAGCCCCAGCATTTT.

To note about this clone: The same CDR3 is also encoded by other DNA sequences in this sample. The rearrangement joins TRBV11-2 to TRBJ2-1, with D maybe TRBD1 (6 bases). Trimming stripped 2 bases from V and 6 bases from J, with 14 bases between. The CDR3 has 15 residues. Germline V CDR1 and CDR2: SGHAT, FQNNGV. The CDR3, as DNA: TGTGCCAGCAGCTTATCAGGGGCTATCTTCAATGAGCAGTTCTTC. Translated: CASSLSGAIFNEQFF.